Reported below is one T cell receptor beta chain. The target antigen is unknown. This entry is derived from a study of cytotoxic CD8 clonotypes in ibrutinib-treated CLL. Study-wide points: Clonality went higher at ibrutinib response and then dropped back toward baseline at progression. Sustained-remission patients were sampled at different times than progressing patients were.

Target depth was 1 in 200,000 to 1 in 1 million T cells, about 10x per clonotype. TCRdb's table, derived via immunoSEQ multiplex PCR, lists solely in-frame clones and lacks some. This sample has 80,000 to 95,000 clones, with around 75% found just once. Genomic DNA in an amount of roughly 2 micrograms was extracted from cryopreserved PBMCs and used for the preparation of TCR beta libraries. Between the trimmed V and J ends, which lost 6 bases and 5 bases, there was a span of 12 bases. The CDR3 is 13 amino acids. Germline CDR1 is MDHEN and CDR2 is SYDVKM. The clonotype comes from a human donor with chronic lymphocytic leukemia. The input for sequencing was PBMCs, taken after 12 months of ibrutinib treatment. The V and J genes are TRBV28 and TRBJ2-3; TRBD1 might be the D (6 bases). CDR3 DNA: TGTGCCAGCAGCCTGCTCAGGGGAGATACGCAGTATTTT. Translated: CASSLLRGDTQYF.